This T cell receptor beta chain came from a study of T cells after yellow fever vaccination. On the study more broadly: Fractions containing few cells were prepared with SMART-Seq v4 Ultra Low Input. Whole-study results and caveats: FACS-sorted repertoires might harbor abundant contaminating clonotypes from the bulk population.

TCRdb called the 5' RACE reads again in MiXCR, with one record for every CDR3 protein. The data hold tens of thousands of distinct CDR3 sequences, with about 14% observed a single time. Per germline, CDR1 SGHVS and CDR2 FNYEAQ. Trimming left V 5 bases short and J 7 bases short, with 14 bases between. The CDR3 has 14 amino acids. The source was CD8+ T cells not binding an NS4B(214-222) dextramer, sorted from PBMCs, collected about 21 days after the first yellow fever vaccination. The TCR comes from a man younger than 30 who received the YFV17D yellow fever vaccine. This sequence joins TRBV7-6 and TRBJ2-2, with D perhaps matching TRBD1 (6 bases). The CDR3 DNA reads as TGTGCCAGCAGCCCAGGGACACAGAACGGGGAGCTGTTTTTT. Residues: CASSPGTQNGELFF.